Below, 28 T cell receptor beta chains from the same sample are listed, as sequenced in a study of shared clonotypes between healthy human individuals. Libraries were prepared by immunoSEQ multiplex PCR; TCRdb keeps only in-frame clonotypes and omits some of them. The sample gives about 520,000 clones, around four fifths of which show up once; around 13% is in the top ten. The sample taken for sequencing was PBMCs. Source of these receptors: a woman between 40 and 55 years old in good health. Some clones in this sample may be carry-over from other donors' samples.

This clone was observed a few times. In DNA form, the CDR3 reads TGTGCCTGGAGTGTACGGACTAGCGGGAAACCCTACGAGCAGTACTTC. Its translation is CAWSVRTSGKPYEQYF. V usage is TRBV30 and J usage is TRBJ2-5; 12 nucleotides line up with TRBD2. The end of the DNA aligns better with TRBJ2-7, so the J call may be wrong. The germline V gene has CDR1 GTSNPN and CDR2 SVGIG (reference sequence). CDR3 length: 16 residues.

Comments on this clone: In the same sample, other DNA sequences code for this CDR3. The chain carries TRBV2 and TRBJ1-5; 8 positions agree with TRBD1. The CDR3 is 14 residues long. The V gene end was trimmed by 4 bases and the J gene end by 7 bases; junction bases not matched to a gene: 6. CDR1 and CDR2 from the germline V gene are SNHLY and FYNNEI. CDR3 in DNA: TGTGCCAGCAGTGGAACAGGGGGTCGCCAGCCCCAGCATTTT. As protein: CASSGTGGRQPQHF. The full variable domain, completed using reference TRBV2 and TRBJ1-5, is EPEVTQTPSHQVTQMGQEVILRCVPISNHLYFYWYRQILGQKVEFLVSFYNNEISEKSEIFDDQFSVERPDGSNFTLKIRSTKLEDSAMYFCASSGTGGRQPQHFGDGTRLSIL.

The chain joins TRBV5-1 to TRBJ2-7; 11 bases fit TRBD2. The germline CDR1 and CDR2 sequences are SGHRS and YFSETQ. The length of the CDR3 is 14 residues. V was pared by 5 bases and J by 2 bases, with 3 bases of the junction left unmatched. The CDR3 sequence: CASRGTSGAYEQYF. CDR3 bases: TGCGCCAGCAGAGGGACTAGCGGAGCCTACGAGCAGTACTTC.

With regard to this clone: Given a much more abundant clone one base away, this may be a read error. CDR3 region: CASSQTSGSTDTQYF. The CDR3 DNA is TGTGCCAGCAGCCAGACTAGCGGGAGCACAGATACGCAGTATTTT. The chain recombines TRBV6-1 with TRBJ2-3; 10 bases match TRBD2. CDR1 and CDR2 (germline): MNHNS, SASEGT. V lost 6 bases and J lost 0; bases outside the gene matches: 3. CDR3 length equals 15 residues.

This rearrangement joins TRBV11-1 to TRBJ2-7; 8 bases map to TRBD1. The CDR3 loop spans 15 amino acids. The V segment lost 4 bases and the J segment 1 base; nucleotides outside the gene matches: 6. Per the germline V gene, CDR1 is SGHAT and CDR2 is FQDESV (reference sequence). The CDR3 region is CASSYDRGYSYEQYF. The CDR3 DNA sequence: TGTGCCAGCAGCTACGACAGGGGCTATTCCTACGAGCAGTACTTC.

This clone was recorded many times. The chain has TRBV5-1 and TRBJ2-1; TRBD2 matches 9 bases. The germline V gene has CDR1 SGHRS and CDR2 YFSETQ. V was pared by 3 bases and J by 4 bases, with 8 bases of the junction left unmatched. The CDR3 is made up of 16 amino acids. The CDR3 DNA sequence: TGCGCCAGCAGCTCCGTACTAGCGGGCCGATACAATGAGCAGTTCTTC. Amino acid sequence: CASSSVLAGRYNEQFF.

This chain joins TRBV5-4 and TRBJ2-7; 9 nucleotides line up with TRBD2. The germline V gene encodes CDR1 SGHNT and CDR2 YYREEE (reference sequence). V lost 5 bases, J lost 2 bases, and 8 bases stayed unmatched. CDR3 length equals 15 residues. The CDR3 bases are TGTGCCAGCAGTCAAGGGCTAGCGGGAACCTACGAGCAGTACTTC. Protein sequence: CASSQGLAGTYEQYF.

The V call is TRBV6-4, the J call TRBJ1-1; 8 bases are a match to TRBD1. The ends lost 6 bases at V and 5 bases at J; junction bases unmatched: 8. Per the germline V gene, CDR1 is MRHNA and CDR2 is SNTAGT. The CDR3 has 14 amino acids. Here the CDR3 DNA reads TGTGCCAGCAGAAAACGGCAGGGGGCAACTGAAGCTTTCTTT. Protein sequence: CASRKRQGATEAFF.

The chain links TRBV29-1 to TRBJ1-2; D not resolved. V gave up 1 base and J gave up 4 bases, with 16 bases separating them. Germline CDR1 and CDR2: SQVTM and ANQGSEA. This CDR3 has 15 residues. DNA for the CDR3: TGCAGCGTTGAAGGTTTAGGGTCTCGGGCCTATGGCTACACCTTC. Amino acid sequence: CSVEGLGSRAYGYTF.

Remarks on this clone: This sample also contains other DNA sequences that code for the same CDR3. The rearrangement joins TRBV5-1 to TRBJ2-3, with D unclear. CDR1 SGHRS and CDR2 YFSETQ come from the germline V gene. V was pared by 0 bases and J by 3 bases, with 8 bases between. The CDR3 extends over 14 amino acids. The CDR3 is CASSLAARTDTQYF. CDR3 bases: TGCGCCAGCAGCTTGGCGGCTAGGACAGATACGCAGTATTTT.

This clone has a count of ten or more. Other DNA variants within this sample encode the same CDR3. The chain employs TRBV10-3 and TRBJ2-7; TRBD2 matches 7 bases. CDR1 ENHRY and CDR2 SYGVKD come from the germline V gene. V shed 6 bases and J 3 bases; nucleotides not matched to a gene: 5. This CDR3 has 13 amino acids. CDR3 loop: CAIRDPGGYEQYF. The DNA for the CDR3 is TGTGCCATCAGGGACCCGGGAGGCTACGAGCAGTACTTC.

The chain has TRBV6-5 and TRBJ2-7; 7 nucleotides align to TRBD2. The germline gives CDR1 MNHEY, CDR2 SVGAGI. This CDR3 region has 16 residues. The V gene end was trimmed by 4 bases and the J gene end by 0 bases; junction bases not matched to a gene: 9. CDR3: CASSSTRTRISYEQYF. CDR3 sequence (DNA): TGTGCCAGCAGTTCGACCCGGACTAGGATCTCCTACGAGCAGTACTTC.

Notes on this clone: Distinct nucleotide sequences in the sample also encode this CDR3. V usage is TRBV18 and J usage is TRBJ2-7; D remains unclear. Trimming removed 1 base at V and 2 bases at J, with 6 bases between. CDR1 is KGHSH, CDR2 LQKENI, per germline. This CDR3 contains 13 residues. This CDR3 reads CASSPLGPYEQYF. The CDR3 DNA reads TGTGCCAGCTCACCACTCGGCCCCTACGAGCAGTACTTC.

The J gene is TRBJ2-5, the V gene TRBV27, with 7 nucleotides matching TRBD2. Losses at the gene ends were 5 bases for V and 0 bases for J; bases not matched to a gene: 6. The length of the CDR3 is 15 residues. The germline gives CDR1 MNHEY, CDR2 SMNVEV (reference sequence). The CDR3 is CASSHRGRHQETQYF. In nucleotides, the CDR3 is TGTGCCAGCAGTCATCGCGGGAGACACCAAGAGACCCAGTACTTC.

The genes are TRBV28 and TRBJ2-7; 10 bases match TRBD1. V gave up 4 bases and J gave up 6 bases; unmatched junction bases: 12. This CDR3 has 16 amino acids. The germline V gene has CDR1 MDHEN and CDR2 SYDVKM. CDR3 amino acids: CASSSSPGQGPPEQYF. CDR3 in DNA: TGTGCCAGCAGTTCCTCGCCGGGACAGGGGCCCCCCGAGCAGTACTTC.

The V and J genes are TRBV10-3 and TRBJ1-2, with 12 bases fitting TRBD1. The CDR3 spans 15 residues. Trimming cost V 2 bases and J 7 bases; bases outside gene matches: 5. The germline CDR1 and CDR2 sequences are ENHRY and SYGVKD. CDR3 residues: CAISERGTGGSGYTF. The CDR3 DNA sequence: TGTGCCATCAGTGAGAGGGGGACAGGGGGCTCTGGCTACACCTTC.

V gene TRBV6-1 combines with J gene TRBJ2-7; TRBD1 aligns across 9 bases. The CDR3 length is 13 residues. V was pared by 8 bases and J by 5 bases, with 7 bases of the junction left unmatched. CDR1 and CDR2 from the germline V gene are MNHNS and SASEGT. The CDR3 spells CASARDRVHEQYF. The CDR3 nucleotides read TGTGCCAGCGCAAGGGACAGGGTGCACGAGCAGTACTTC.

The chain combines TRBV5-8 with TRBJ2-5; 9 bases match TRBD2. V lost 4 bases to trimming and J lost 4 bases; unmatched junction nucleotides: 14. The CDR3 spans 17 residues. Germline V gives CDR1 SGHTS, CDR2 YDEGEE. In nucleotides, the CDR3 is TGTGCCAGCAGCCCCTTCGGAGAAGCGGGAGGCGGAGAGACCCAGTACTTC. Encoded protein: CASSPFGEAGGGETQYF.

The genes are TRBV27 and TRBJ2-7, with 13 bases that match TRBD2. J lost 0 bases, V lost 5 bases, and 10 bases had no gene match. Germline assignment: CDR1 MNHEY and CDR2 SMNVEV (reference sequence). CDR3 length equals 18 residues. CDR3 protein: CASSLTRLAGGPSYEQYF. CDR3 coding DNA: TGTGCCAGCAGTCTCACAAGACTAGCGGGAGGCCCCTCCTACGAGCAGTACTTC.

The rearrangement uses TRBV21-1 and TRBJ2-3. TRBV21-1 is a documented pseudogene. There are 15 residues in the CDR3. The CDR3 is CASSNQFLHTDTQYF. CDR3 DNA: TGTGCCAGCAGCAATCAATTCCTTCACACAGATACGCAGTATTTT.

The chain carries TRBV5-1 and TRBJ2-2, with TRBD2 identical over 7 bases. Unmatched junction bases numbered 2, after V lost 2 bases and J lost 1 base. Looked up from germline, CDR1 is SGHRS and CDR2 is YFSETQ. The CDR3 is 15 amino acids. CDR3 protein: CASSFVAGNTGELFF. The CDR3 coding sequence is TGCGCCAGCAGCTTTGTAGCGGGGAACACCGGGGAGCTGTTTTTT. Complete variable domain (other parts from reference TRBV5-1 and TRBJ2-2): KAGVTQTPRYLIKTRGQQVTLSCSPISGHRSVSWYQQTPGQGLQFLFEYFSETQRNKGNFPGRFSGRQFSNSRSEMNVSTLELGDSALYLCASSFVAGNTGELFFGEGSRLTVL.

CDR3 sequence reads: CASSEIRAYNEQFF. The CDR3 DNA sequence: TGTGCCAGCAGTGAAATTAGGGCTTACAATGAGCAGTTCTTC. The chain uses TRBV6-1 and TRBJ2-1; unclear D gene. The CDR3 consists of 14 residues. CDR1 MNHNS and CDR2 SASEGT come from the germline V gene. Trimming removed 2 bases at V and 4 bases at J, with 9 bases between.

This clone was seen once. The chain uses TRBV6-5 and TRBJ1-2, with D unclear. The length of the CDR3 is 12 residues. V was trimmed by 8 bases and J by 2 bases, leaving 9 bases between them. CDR1 and CDR2 from the germline V gene are MNHEY and SVGAGI. CDR3 protein: CASGRLNYGYTF. CDR3 bases: TGTGCCAGCGGAAGATTAAACTATGGCTACACCTTC.

This chain links TRBV7-2 with TRBJ2-7; D call uncertain. The CDR3 is 14 amino acids. The germline V gene encodes CDR1 SGHTA and CDR2 FQGNSA. With 1 base removed from V and 3 bases from J, the gap between germline ends came to 10 bases. The CDR3 reads CASSLGPANYEQYF. In DNA, the CDR3 is TGTGCCAGCAGCTTAGGTCCAGCGAACTACGAGCAGTACTTC.

The sample holds a few counts of this clone. The genes are TRBV5-1 and TRBJ2-5; D unresolved. The V end was cut by 2 bases, the J end by 9 bases, with 17 bases between. The CDR3 consists of 14 residues. The germline V gene has CDR1 SGHRS and CDR2 YFSETQ. CDR3 nucleotides: TGCGCCAGCAGCTTAGGGCGGCTGGATTCTGCCCAGTACTTC. Protein sequence: CASSLGRLDSAQYF.

The rearrangement links TRBV6-4 to TRBJ2-2; the match to TRBD2 covers 8 bases. V lost 4 bases to trimming and J lost 7 bases; unmatched junction nucleotides: 5. Germline V CDR1 and CDR2: MRHNA, SNTAGT. The CDR3 loop spans 14 amino acids. This CDR3 is CASSVVGTSGELFF. CDR3 sequence (DNA): TGTGCCAGCAGTGTGGTCGGGACTAGCGGGGAGCTGTTTTTT.

This clone was detected once. This sequence joins TRBV5-4 and TRBJ2-1, with 12 bases identical to TRBD2. The CDR3 covers 15 residues. CDR1 and CDR2 (germline): SGHNT, YYREEE (reference sequence). With V trimmed by 4 bases and J by 6 bases, 5 bases remained unmatched. CDR3 loop: CASSILAGGLNEQFF. In DNA form, the CDR3 reads TGTGCCAGCAGCATACTAGCGGGAGGACTCAATGAGCAGTTCTTC.

This clone showed up just a few times. This sequence joins TRBV28 and TRBJ2-5; D is ambiguous. The CDR3 covers 13 residues. The germline V gene encodes CDR1 MDHEN and CDR2 SYDVKM. The V and J ends lost 5 bases and 6 bases respectively, with 13 bases between them. CDR3 residues: CASSRLGSKTQYF. In nucleotides, the CDR3 is TGTGCCAGCAGTAGACTCGGGTCAAAGACCCAGTACTTC. The full variable domain, rest sourced from reference TRBV28 and TRBJ2-5, is DVKVTQSSRYLVKRTGEKVFLECVQDMDHENMFWYRQDPGLGLRLIYFSYDVKMKEKGDIPEGYSVSREKKERFSLILESASTNQTSMYLCASSRLGSKTQYFGPGTRLLVL.